This T cell receptor (beta chain) was sequenced in a study of technical replicates of blood from several donors. TCRdb's table, derived via immunoSEQ multiplex PCR, lists solely in-frame clones and lacks some. The repertoire holds approximately 60,000 clones, with roughly 89% as singletons. This TCR derives from a human donor in good health. Some clones in this sample may be carry-over from other donors' samples. Sequenced: PBMCs.

The CDR3 bases are TGTGCCAGCTCACCCAGACAGGGTGTTATGGGTGAGCAGTTCTTC. Protein product: CASSPRQGVMGEQFF. This rearrangement joins TRBV18 to TRBJ2-1; 7 bases are a match to TRBD1. The germline V gene has CDR1 KGHSH and CDR2 LQKENI. Trimming cost V 3 bases and J 9 bases; bases outside gene matches: 11. The CDR3 has 15 residues.